This T cell receptor (beta chain) is from a study of blood T cell repertoires in COVID-19. Study-wide background: Collection of acute and convalescent COVID-19 samples took place in the United States, Italy and Spain. PBMCs, B-cell-depleted T cells, or T cells were the source of the cDNA or gDNA that made up the material.

The CDR3 spans 15 residues. Trimming took 11 bases from V and 4 from J; bases not matched to a gene: 6. Looked up from germline, CDR1 is MDHEN and CDR2 is SYDVKM. How the authors handled the data: Counts of nucleated cells, estimated from reference gene primer amplification, were obtained. Repertoires were generated with immunoSEQ multiplex PCR, while TCRdb's copy carries only in-frame clones and drops some. V and J calls and clone size are copied from that table; D and trimming were computed from the DNA. The repertoire holds about 200,000 clones, with almost 90% as singletons. What was sequenced was peripheral blood. The genes are TRBV28 and TRBJ2-2, with 14 positions matching TRBD2. This TCR derives from a man aged 18 to 29 with active or convalescent COVID-19. The CDR3 spells CAVGLAGGVTGELFF. DNA for the CDR3: TGTGCCGTCGGACTAGCGGGAGGAGTCACCGGGGAGCTGTTTTTT.